The 9 T cell receptor beta chains below come from one sample, sequenced in a study of shared clonotypes between healthy human individuals. Here immunoSEQ multiplex PCR was the method, and the copy in TCRdb shows in-frame clones only, minus some. This sample yields 450,000 to 600,000 clones, of which 79% are seen a single time; 13% belongs to the top ten. The sequenced material came from PBMCs. Source of these receptors: a middle-aged woman in good health. Some clones in this sample may be carry-over from other donors' samples.

CDR3 sequence reads: CASSLGFWTDTQYF. CDR3 in DNA: TGTGCCAGCAGCTTAGGCTTCTGGACAGATACGCAGTATTTT. V usage is TRBV7-6 and J usage is TRBJ2-3; no clear D gene. This CDR3 comprises 14 residues. V was pared by 1 base and J by 3 bases, with 8 bases between. Per the germline V gene, CDR1 is SGHVS and CDR2 is FNYEAQ.

This clone was recorded many times. V and J are TRBV5-1 and TRBJ2-4; TRBD2 might be the D (6 bases). Trimming left V 2 bases short and J 5 bases short, with 11 bases between. Germline CDR1 SGHRS, CDR2 YFSETQ. The length of the CDR3 is 14 residues. The CDR3, as DNA: TGCGCCAGCAGCTTAGCGGGCGGAGAAAACATTCAGTACTTC. Encoded protein: CASSLAGGENIQYF.

V gene TRBV7-7 combines with J gene TRBJ2-2; no clear D. The V gene's germline CDR1 is SSHAT and CDR2 FNYEAQ (reference sequence). The CDR3 covers 13 residues. The ends were cut back, 4 bases at V and 7 bases at J, with 10 bases in the middle. Here the CDR3 reads CASSSSLGGELFF. The CDR3 nucleotides are TGTGCCAGCAGCTCGTCGCTGGGCGGGGAGCTGTTTTTT.

In its sample, this clone was seen once. The chain uses TRBV29-1 and TRBJ1-1; D not resolved. V was shortened by 4 bases and J by 0 bases, with 6 bases between the two germline ends. The germline CDR1 and CDR2 sequences are SQVTM and ANQGSEA. The CDR3 consists of 12 residues. CDR3 residues: CSVASLNTEAFF. Here the CDR3 DNA reads TGCAGCGTTGCTTCCCTGAACACTGAAGCTTTCTTT. Variable domain in full (rest from reference TRBV29-1 and TRBJ1-1): SAVISQKPSRDICQRGTSLTIQCQVDSQVTMMFWYRQQPGQSLTLIATANQGSEATYESGFVIDKFPISRPNLTFSTLTVSNMSPEDSSIYLCSVASLNTEAFFGQGTRLTVV.

Here the CDR3 DNA reads TGTGCCAGCAGTCCCGGGACTCTAAATGAGCAGTTCTTC. Its translation: CASSPGTLNEQFF. The chain employs TRBV28 and TRBJ2-1, with D possibly being TRBD2 (6 bases). The CDR3 consists of 13 residues. The V and J ends lost 5 bases and 7 bases respectively, with 12 bases between them. Germline V gene data show CDR1 as MDHEN and CDR2 as SYDVKM.

The chain recombines TRBV5-1 with TRBJ2-1, with TRBD1 identical over 7 bases. The V segment lost 4 bases and the J segment 0 bases; nucleotides outside the gene matches: 4. The germline CDR1 and CDR2 sequences are SGHRS and YFSETQ. CDR3 length: 15 amino acids. CDR3 sequence (DNA): TGCGCCAGCAGCCAGGGGGTGAGCTCCTACAATGAGCAGTTCTTC. It is translated as CASSQGVSSYNEQFF.

The rearrangement links TRBV5-1 to TRBJ1-2; unclear D gene. Trimming removed 4 bases from V and 7 bases from J, with 17 bases in between. The CDR3 consists of 14 residues. CDR1 is SGHRS, CDR2 YFSETQ, per germline. CDR3 amino acids: CASSQAGRTSGYTF. The CDR3 nucleotides are TGCGCCAGCAGCCAGGCGGGCAGAACTTCTGGCTACACCTTC.

This chain uses TRBV11-2 with TRBJ2-5; tentatively, D is TRBD2 (5 bases). Deletions cut 1 base from V and 4 bases from J, with 13 bases between. Germline V CDR1 and CDR2: SGHAT, FQNNGV. This CDR3 has 15 residues. The CDR3 nucleotides are TGTGCCAGCAGCTTAGGGAGACTAACGGGAGAGACCCAGTACTTC. The encoded protein is CASSLGRLTGETQYF. The variable domain in full, with the rest retrieved from reference TRBV11-2 and TRBJ2-5, is EAGVAQSPRYKIIEKRQSVAFWCNPISGHATLYWYQQILGQGPKLLIQFQNNGVVDDSQLPKDRFSAERLKGVDSTLKIQPAKLEDSAVYLCASSLGRLTGETQYFGPGTRLLVL.

This clone is a singleton in its sample. V is TRBV7-3 and J is TRBJ2-3, with D hard to call. This CDR3 spans 14 amino acids. Trimming took off 0 bases at V and 0 bases at J, with 4 bases between the two ends. Germline-derived CDR1 and CDR2 are SGHTA and FQGTGA. As DNA, the CDR3 is TGTGCCAGCAGCTTAACCCCTAGCACAGATACGCAGTATTTT. Translating it yields CASSLTPSTDTQYF.